This T cell receptor (beta chain) is drawn from a study of blood T cells in healthy people across ages. Study conclusions and caveats: Older age coincided with a roughly linear decline in TCR beta diversity per million T cells.

In its sample, this clonotype was seen a few times. Its cognate antigen is unknown. A second PCR of 7 to 11 cycles used a sample-barcoded 5' primer and a J-beta primer mix. MiXCR, applied by TCRdb to the 5' RACE reads, yields one record per CDR3 protein. Of 800,000 to 1,300,000 distinct CDR3 sequences listed, roughly a quarter are singletons. This sample also belongs to another study, concerning T cells of mothers and their children.

The origin of this receptor is a girl aged 2-10 years in good health. The sequenced sample was blood.

CDR3 sequence: CASRNRGSYNSPLHF. The CDR3 DNA reads as TGTGCCAGCAGGAACAGGGGCTCCTATAATTCACCCCTCCACTTT. This chain uses TRBV12-3 or TRBV12-4 with TRBJ1-6; 7 bases line up with TRBD1. The CDR3 is 15 residues long. V shed 6 bases and J 0 bases; nucleotides not matched to a gene: 2.